Listed here are 28 T cell receptor beta chains from one sample, sequenced in a study of blood T cell repertoires in COVID-19 (dated by TCRdb to the early 2020s). Libraries were prepared through the immunoSEQ multiplex PCR assay. TCRdb re-hosts the immuneACCESS table, in-frame sequences only. Its copies lack some clones; in the studies checked, an unresolved V gene accounts for under half of them, and the cause for the rest is not known. The sample includes about 370,000 clones, with 70% to 90% observed a single time. The ten largest clonotypes hold about 10% of the sample. The sequenced sample consisted of peripheral blood. The receptors here all came from a woman between 25 and 40 years old with COVID-19, enrolled during active disease.

The V and J genes are TRBV24-1 and TRBJ1-2, with TRBD1 identical over 10 bases. Germline CDR1 reads KGHDR; CDR2 reads SFDVKD. This CDR3 has 15 residues. The junction had 2 bases not matched to a gene; V was cut back by 3 bases and J by 2 bases. DNA of the CDR3: TGTGCCACCAGTGATCGGGACAGGGGAAACTATGGCTACACCTTC. This codes for CATSDRDRGNYGYTF.

This clone was counted a single time. The V call is TRBV3-1 (or the pseudogene TRBV3-2), the J call TRBJ1-3; 9 bases align to TRBD1. The CDR3 sequence is 15 residues long. Trimming took 2 bases from V and 8 from J; bases not matched to a gene: 7. Per germline, CDR1 LGHDT and CDR2 YNNKEL (reference sequence). This CDR3 is CASSQPGTGIHTIYF. The CDR3 nucleotides are TGTGCCAGCAGCCAACCCGGGACAGGGATTCACACCATATATTTT.

The V call is TRBV5-1, the J call TRBJ2-7, with TRBD2 matching over 8 bases. Germline lookup yields CDR1 SGHRS and CDR2 YFSETQ. V lost 3 bases to trimming and J lost 0 bases; unmatched junction nucleotides: 2. The CDR3 is 14 residues long. The CDR3 sequence is CASSSGGLSYEQYF. Written as DNA, the CDR3 is TGCGCCAGCAGCTCGGGGGGGCTCTCCTACGAGCAGTACTTC.

The V gene is TRBV9, the J gene TRBJ2-3; tentative D call: TRBD2 (5 bases). The length of the CDR3 is 16 residues. Trimming shortened V by 4 bases and J by 0 bases, and 15 bases separated the two germline ends. CDR1 and CDR2 (germline): SGDLS, YYNGEE. The CDR3 region has the DNA TGTGCCAGCAGCAGCCTTAAGCGGAGGAGCACAGATACGCAGTATTTT. Encoded protein: CASSSLKRRSTDTQYF.

This sequence joins TRBV28 and TRBJ2-1; the D gene is possibly TRBD2 (6 bases). CDR3 length: 15 residues. V was shortened by 3 bases and J by 0 bases, with 9 bases between the two germline ends. Germline-derived CDR1 and CDR2 are MDHEN and SYDVKM. CDR3 nucleotide sequence: TGTGCCAGCAGTTTCACTAGCAGCTCCTACAATGAGCAGTTCTTC. This gives the protein CASSFTSSSYNEQFF.

This clone was counted a single time. The genes are TRBV12-3 or TRBV12-4 and TRBJ1-5; TRBD1 might be the D (5 bases). The length of the CDR3 is 12 residues. V dropped 3 bases and J dropped 9 bases, with 9 bases sitting between them. The CDR3, as DNA: TGTGCCAGCAGTTTGGGGCCTGGGCCCCAGCATTTT. Translating gives CASSLGPGPQHF.

The chain uses TRBV10-3 and TRBJ1-1; D may be TRBD1 (5 bases). The V gene lost 5 bases and the J gene lost 2 bases, with 6 bases spanning the gap. The CDR3 is 12 amino acids. CDR1 and CDR2 from the germline V gene are ENHRY and SYGVKD. Here the CDR3 reads CAISRGNTEAFF. CDR3 nucleotide sequence: TGTGCCATCAGTAGGGGAAACACTGAAGCTTTCTTT.

This chain connects TRBV10-3 to TRBJ2-1; D unclear. The germline CDR1 and CDR2 sequences are ENHRY and SYGVKD. V shed 5 bases and J shed 6 bases, with 11 bases lying between them. The CDR3 covers 13 residues. This CDR3 is CAISTDFGNEQFF. CDR3 nucleotides: TGTGCCATCAGTACCGACTTCGGCAATGAGCAGTTCTTC.

This clone has just one count. The chain joins TRBV7-9 to TRBJ1-6; D not resolved. Between the trimmed V and J ends, which lost 4 bases and 0 bases, there was a span of 10 bases. This CDR3 region has 16 residues. Per the germline V gene, CDR1 is SEHNR and CDR2 is FQNEAQ (reference sequence). Here the CDR3 DNA reads TGTGCCAGCAGCTCCCCGCCAGGCTCCTATAATTCACCCCTCCACTTT. It translates to CASSSPPGSYNSPLHF.

The V call is TRBV15, the J call TRBJ2-1; 8 nucleotides agree with TRBD1. Germline V gene sequence: CDR1 LNHNV, CDR2 YYDKDF (reference sequence). The CDR3 contains 16 residues. V lost 0 bases to trimming and J lost 10 bases; unmatched junction nucleotides: 11. The CDR3 sequence is CATSRDWGQVNWEQFF. Here the CDR3 DNA reads TGTGCCACCAGCAGAGATTGGGGACAGGTGAATTGGGAGCAGTTCTTC. The full variable domain, in which reference TRBV15 and TRBJ2-1 provide the parts outside the CDR3, is DAMVIQNPRYQVTQFGKPVTLSCSQTLNHNVMYWYQQKSSQAPKLLFHYYDKDFNNEADTPDNFQSRRPNTSFCFLDIRSPGLGDTAMYLCATSRDWGQVNWEQFFGPGTRLTVL.

The count of this clone is one. This chain connects TRBV5-1 to TRBJ2-7; 7 bases match TRBD2. V shed 9 bases, J shed 3 bases, and the junction held 15 bases outside the gene matches. Germline assignment: CDR1 SGHRS and CDR2 YFSETQ. The length of the CDR3 is 15 residues. The CDR3 protein is CATSPDLAAFYEQYF. The DNA for the CDR3 is TGCGCCACTTCTCCCGACCTAGCGGCCTTCTACGAGCAGTACTTC.

The CDR3 coding sequence is TGTGCCAGCAGTGAAGTGGCAGGGGCTAGCAATCAGCCCCAGCATTTT. This codes for CASSEVAGASNQPQHF. The chain combines TRBV6-1 with TRBJ1-5; a weak D match, TRBD1 (6 bases). Germline CDR1 is MNHNS and CDR2 is SASEGT. Between the trimmed V and J ends, which lost 1 base and 0 bases, there was a span of 10 bases. This CDR3 has 16 residues.

The V and J genes are TRBV7-3 and TRBJ2-1; the match to TRBD2 covers 12 bases. Germline CDR1 is SGHTA and CDR2 is FQGTGA. The length of the CDR3 is 15 residues. V was pared by 5 bases and J by 9 bases, with 8 bases of the junction left unmatched. The CDR3 reads CASSPGLAGISEQFF. CDR3 sequence (DNA): TGTGCCAGCAGCCCCGGACTAGCGGGAATCAGTGAGCAGTTCTTC.

The chain carries TRBV7-9 and TRBJ1-2; no clear D. Trimming cost V 1 base and J 1 base, with 10 bases left between them. This CDR3 comprises 15 residues. Germline V gene data show CDR1 as SEHNR and CDR2 as FQNEAQ (reference sequence). DNA for the CDR3: TGTGCCAGCAGCTTAGAAGCAGGCTATAACTATGGCTACACCTTC. The encoded protein is CASSLEAGYNYGYTF.

The genes are TRBV25-1 and TRBJ2-1; no clear D gene. Germline assignment: CDR1 MGHDK and CDR2 SYGVNS. V was trimmed by 2 bases and J by 3 bases, leaving 5 bases between them. This CDR3 has 13 amino acids. The CDR3 coding sequence is TGTGCCAGCAGTGAAGACTTCTACAATGAGCAGTTCTTC. Translating gives CASSEDFYNEQFF.

This clone was recorded only once. This chain uses TRBV15 with TRBJ1-2; TRBD1 matches 12 bases. V gave up 1 base and J gave up 5 bases; unmatched junction bases: 5. Germline V gene data show CDR1 as LNHNV and CDR2 as YYDKDF (reference sequence). This CDR3 is built from 16 residues. The CDR3 here is CATSRGAGQGAYGYTF. The CDR3 DNA sequence: TGTGCCACCAGCAGAGGCGCGGGACAGGGGGCTTATGGCTACACCTTC.

This clone was seen a single time. Other DNA sequences in this specimen translate into the identical CDR3. The chain links TRBV4-1 to TRBJ2-3; the match to TRBD2 covers 14 bases. The V gene end was trimmed by 3 bases and the J gene end by 6 bases; junction bases not matched to a gene: 2. Germline V gene lookup returns CDR1 MGHRA and CDR2 YSYEKL. This CDR3 spans 15 amino acids. For the CDR3, the DNA is TGCGCCAGCAGCCAGGGACTAGCGGGAGTGGATACGCAGTATTTT. Its protein is CASSQGLAGVDTQYF.

This clone turned up a few times. The CDR3 here is CASSGARGDNEQFF. Here the CDR3 DNA reads TGTGCCAGCAGCGGTGCTAGGGGCGACAATGAGCAGTTCTTC. This sequence joins TRBV9 and TRBJ2-1; possibly TRBD1 for D (5 bases). Per the germline V gene, CDR1 is SGDLS and CDR2 is YYNGEE. Trimming took 3 bases from V and 5 from J, leaving 12 bases between them. The CDR3 consists of 14 residues.

The chain joins TRBV18 to TRBJ1-6; the match to TRBD1 covers 8 bases. Germline V gives CDR1 KGHSH, CDR2 LQKENI. Trimming removed 5 bases from V and 5 bases from J; junction bases left unmatched: 5. The CDR3 is made up of 15 amino acids. CDR3: CASSVQGADNSPLHF. As DNA, the CDR3 is TGTGCCAGCTCAGTCCAGGGGGCCGATAATTCACCCCTCCACTTT.

As concerns this clone: The same CDR3 can be traced to other DNA sequences in this sample. The chain uses TRBV28 and TRBJ2-1; 9 nucleotides agree with TRBD1. Germline lookup yields CDR1 MDHEN and CDR2 SYDVKM. V was clipped by 4 bases and J by 4 bases; unmatched bases: 5. The CDR3 runs 15 residues. The chain's CDR3 is CASSSAGTGYNEQFF. The CDR3 coding sequence is TGTGCCAGCAGTTCTGCCGGGACAGGGTACAATGAGCAGTTCTTC.

The rearrangement links TRBV2 to TRBJ2-5; tentatively, D is TRBD1 (6 bases). Trimming pared 5 bases from V and 1 base from J, leaving 14 bases between. CDR1 is SNHLY, CDR2 FYNNEI, per germline. The CDR3 is made up of 15 amino acids. The DNA of the CDR3 is TGTGCCAGCAGTCTCCTGGACAGACTCCAAGAGACCCAGTACTTC. Translating gives CASSLLDRLQETQYF.

J is TRBJ2-3 and V is TRBV4-1; possibly TRBD2 for D (5 bases). CDR3 length: 17 amino acids. Germline V gene data show CDR1 as MGHRA and CDR2 as YSYEKL. With 4 bases removed from V and 2 bases from J, the gap between germline ends came to 19 bases. The CDR3 protein is CASSLAEASPYTDTQYF. The CDR3 region has the DNA TGCGCCAGCAGCCTGGCAGAGGCTAGCCCTTACACAGATACGCAGTATTTT.

The chain recombines TRBV30 with TRBJ2-7; TRBD1 matches at 7 bases. CDR1 is GTSNPN, CDR2 SVGIG, per germline (reference sequence). The CDR3 totals 12 residues. The V gene end was trimmed by 6 bases and the J gene end by 5 bases; junction bases not matched to a gene: 7. The CDR3 is CACNHRGDEQYF. The CDR3 DNA follows: TGTGCCTGCAATCACAGGGGCGACGAGCAGTACTTC. The complete variable domain, with remaining parts taken from reference TRBV30 and TRBJ2-7, reads SQTIHQWPATLVQPVGSPLSLECTVEGTSNPNLYWYRQAAGRGLQLLFYSVGIGQISSEVPQNLSASRPQDRQFILSSKKLLLSDSGFYLCACNHRGDEQYFGPGTRLTVT.

The chain combines TRBV7-2 with TRBJ2-3; weak D call: TRBD1 (6 bases). Trimming removed 10 bases from V and 5 bases from J, with 19 bases in between. CDR1 and CDR2 from the germline V gene are SGHTA and FQGNSA. CDR3 length: 14 residues. CDR3: CATSDSPRGDTQYF. Here the CDR3 DNA reads TGTGCCACTTCGGACAGCCCGAGGGGAGATACGCAGTATTTT.

This chain uses TRBV28 with TRBJ1-6, with D unclear. From germline, CDR1 is MDHEN and CDR2 SYDVKM. The CDR3 extends over 14 amino acids. Trimming left V 2 bases short and J 5 bases short, with 7 bases between. CDR3 protein: CASSLGGNNSPLHF. CDR3 sequence (DNA): TGTGCCAGCAGTTTAGGAGGGAATAATTCACCCCTCCACTTT. The full variable domain, its missing parts supplied by reference TRBV28 and TRBJ1-6, is DVKVTQSSRYLVKRTGEKVFLECVQDMDHENMFWYRQDPGLGLRLIYFSYDVKMKEKGDIPEGYSVSREKKERFSLILESASTNQTSMYLCASSLGGNNSPLHFGNGTRLTVT.

This clone showed up just a few times. This chain connects TRBV2 to TRBJ1-6, with 9 bases that match TRBD1. With V trimmed by 6 bases and J by 7 bases, 4 bases remained unmatched. Germline V lookup: CDR1 SNHLY, CDR2 FYNNEI. The CDR3 loop spans 14 amino acids. CDR3 sequence: CASSIGTGNSPLHF. CDR3 bases: TGTGCCAGCAGCATCGGGACAGGGAATTCACCCCTCCACTTT.

This sequence joins TRBV28 and TRBJ2-3; D call uncertain. Trimming left V 3 bases short and J 9 bases short, with 4 bases between. CDR1 MDHEN and CDR2 SYDVKM come from the germline V gene. There are 10 residues in the CDR3. This chain's CDR3 is CASSFETQYF. The CDR3 nucleotides are TGTGCCAGCAGTTTCGAGACGCAGTATTTT.

The chain is built from TRBV28 and TRBJ2-2, with TRBD1 matching over 8 bases. CDR1 is MDHEN and CDR2 is SYDVKM in the germline V gene. Germline trimming cut 8 bases from V and 1 base from J; bases unmatched to any gene: 6. This CDR3 region has 15 residues. The CDR3 sequence is CASYSDRGNTGELFF. The CDR3 DNA is TGTGCCAGCTATTCAGACAGGGGGAACACCGGGGAGCTGTTTTTT. Combining the CDR3 with reference TRBV28 and TRBJ2-2 gives the whole variable domain DVKVTQSSRYLVKRTGEKVFLECVQDMDHENMFWYRQDPGLGLRLIYFSYDVKMKEKGDIPEGYSVSREKKERFSLILESASTNQTSMYLCASYSDRGNTGELFFGEGSRLTVL.